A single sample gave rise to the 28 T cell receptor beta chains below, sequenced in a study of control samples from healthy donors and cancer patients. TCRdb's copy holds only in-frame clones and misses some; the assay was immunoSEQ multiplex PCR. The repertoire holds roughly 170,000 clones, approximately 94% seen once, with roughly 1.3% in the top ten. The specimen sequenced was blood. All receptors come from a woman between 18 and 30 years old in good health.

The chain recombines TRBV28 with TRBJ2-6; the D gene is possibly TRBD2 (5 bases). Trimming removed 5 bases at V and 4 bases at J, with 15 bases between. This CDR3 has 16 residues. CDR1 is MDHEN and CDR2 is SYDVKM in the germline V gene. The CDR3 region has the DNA TGTGCCAGCAGTCGGGGTGGGAGTCCCGGGGCCAACGTCCTGACTTTC. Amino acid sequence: CASSRGGSPGANVLTF. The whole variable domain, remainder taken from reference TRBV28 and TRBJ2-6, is DVKVTQSSRYLVKRTGEKVFLECVQDMDHENMFWYRQDPGLGLRLIYFSYDVKMKEKGDIPEGYSVSREKKERFSLILESASTNQTSMYLCASSRGGSPGANVLTFGAGSRLTVL.

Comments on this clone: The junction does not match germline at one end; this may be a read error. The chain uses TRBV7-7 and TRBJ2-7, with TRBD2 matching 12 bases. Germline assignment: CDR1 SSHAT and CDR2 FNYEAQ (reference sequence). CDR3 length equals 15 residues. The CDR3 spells CASSPYSGTSGPQYF. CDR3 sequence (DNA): TGTGCTAGCAGCCCCTACTCCGGGACTAGCGGGCCCCAGTACTTC.

The CDR3 spells CAIKPRGSDYGYTF. DNA of the CDR3: TGTGCCATCAAACCCCGCGGGTCGGACTATGGCTACACCTTC. This chain joins TRBV10-3 and TRBJ1-2, with no clear D. Germline V gene sequence: CDR1 ENHRY, CDR2 SYGVKD. V was pared by 7 bases and J by 3 bases, with 15 bases between. This CDR3 contains 14 residues.

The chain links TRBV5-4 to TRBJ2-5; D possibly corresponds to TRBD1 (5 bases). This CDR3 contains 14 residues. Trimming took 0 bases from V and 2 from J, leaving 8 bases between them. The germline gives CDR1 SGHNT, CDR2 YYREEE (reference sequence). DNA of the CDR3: TGTGCCAGCAGCTTGGAGGGGTATCAAGAGACCCAGTACTTC. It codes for CASSLEGYQETQYF.

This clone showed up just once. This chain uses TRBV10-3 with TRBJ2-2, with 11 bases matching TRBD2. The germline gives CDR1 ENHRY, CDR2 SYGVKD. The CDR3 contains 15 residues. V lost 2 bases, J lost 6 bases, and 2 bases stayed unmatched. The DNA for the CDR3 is TGTGCCATCAGTGAGACTAGCGGGGGAGCCGGGGAGCTGTTTTTT. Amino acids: CAISETSGGAGELFF.

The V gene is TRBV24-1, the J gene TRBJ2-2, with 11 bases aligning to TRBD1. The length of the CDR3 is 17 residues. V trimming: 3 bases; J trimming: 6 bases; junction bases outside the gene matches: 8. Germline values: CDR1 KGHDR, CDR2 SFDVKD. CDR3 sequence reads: CATSDLGQGVGAGELFF. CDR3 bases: TGTGCCACCAGTGATCTGGGACAGGGGGTGGGAGCCGGGGAGCTGTTTTTT.

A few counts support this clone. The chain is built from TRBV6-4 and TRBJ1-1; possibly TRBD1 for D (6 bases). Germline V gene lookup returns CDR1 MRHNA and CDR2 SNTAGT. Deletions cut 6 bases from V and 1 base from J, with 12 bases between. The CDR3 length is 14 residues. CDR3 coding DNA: TGTGCCAGCAGAAGACAACAGGGGAACACTGAAGCTTTCTTT. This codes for CASRRQQGNTEAFF.

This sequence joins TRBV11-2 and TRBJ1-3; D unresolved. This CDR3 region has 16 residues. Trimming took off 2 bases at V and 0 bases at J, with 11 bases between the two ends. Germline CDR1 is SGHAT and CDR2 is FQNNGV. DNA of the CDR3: TGTGCCAGCAGCTTACGGTCGGATATCTCTGGAAACACCATATATTTT. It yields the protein CASSLRSDISGNTIYF.

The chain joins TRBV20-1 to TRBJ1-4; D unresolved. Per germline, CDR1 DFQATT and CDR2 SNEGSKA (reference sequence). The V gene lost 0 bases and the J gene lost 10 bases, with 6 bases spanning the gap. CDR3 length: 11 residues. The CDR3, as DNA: TGCAGTGCTAGAGATTCCGGAAAACTGTTTTTT. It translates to CSARDSGKLFF.

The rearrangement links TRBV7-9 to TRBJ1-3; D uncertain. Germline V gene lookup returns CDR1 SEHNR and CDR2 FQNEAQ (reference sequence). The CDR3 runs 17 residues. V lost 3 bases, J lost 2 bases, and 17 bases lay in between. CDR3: CASSFKRRVSTGNTIYF. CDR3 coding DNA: TGTGCCAGCAGCTTTAAGAGGAGGGTCAGCACTGGAAACACCATATATTTT.

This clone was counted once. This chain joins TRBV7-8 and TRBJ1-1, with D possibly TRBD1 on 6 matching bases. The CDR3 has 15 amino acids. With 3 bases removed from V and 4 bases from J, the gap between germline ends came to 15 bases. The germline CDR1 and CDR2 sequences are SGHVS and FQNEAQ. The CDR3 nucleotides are TGTGCCAGCAGCTTCGCCACAGGGACGGCCACTGAAGCTTTCTTT. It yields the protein CASSFATGTATEAFF.

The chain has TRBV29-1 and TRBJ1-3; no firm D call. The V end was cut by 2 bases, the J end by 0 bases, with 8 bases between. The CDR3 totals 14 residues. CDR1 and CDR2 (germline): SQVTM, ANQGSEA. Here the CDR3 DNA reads TGCAGCGTTGAACTGGCGAACTCTGGAAACACCATATATTTT. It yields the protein CSVELANSGNTIYF.

CDR3 sequence (DNA): TGTGCCAGCAGCGTAGACTCCGGCCACCAAGAGACCCAGTACTTC. Its translation is CASSVDSGHQETQYF. The gene calls are TRBV9 and TRBJ2-5, with D unresolved. CDR1 and CDR2 from the germline V gene are SGDLS and YYNGEE. Trimming cost V 0 bases and J 0 bases, with 9 bases left between them. The CDR3 runs 15 residues.

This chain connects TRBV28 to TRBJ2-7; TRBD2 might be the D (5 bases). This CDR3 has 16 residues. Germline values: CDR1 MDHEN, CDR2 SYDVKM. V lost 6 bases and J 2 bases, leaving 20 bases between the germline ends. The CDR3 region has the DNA TGTGCCAGCAGCGGATCCCCGCGGGCAGAAGCCTACGAGCAGTACTTC. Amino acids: CASSGSPRAEAYEQYF. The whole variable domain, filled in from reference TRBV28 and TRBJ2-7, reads DVKVTQSSRYLVKRTGEKVFLECVQDMDHENMFWYRQDPGLGLRLIYFSYDVKMKEKGDIPEGYSVSREKKERFSLILESASTNQTSMYLCASSGSPRAEAYEQYFGPGTRLTVT.

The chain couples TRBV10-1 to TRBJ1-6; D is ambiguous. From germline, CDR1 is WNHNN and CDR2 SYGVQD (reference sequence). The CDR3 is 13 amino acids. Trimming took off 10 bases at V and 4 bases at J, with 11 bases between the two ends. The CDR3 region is CAKAGIYNSPLHF. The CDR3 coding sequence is TGCGCCAAAGCGGGCATTTATAATTCACCCCTCCACTTT.

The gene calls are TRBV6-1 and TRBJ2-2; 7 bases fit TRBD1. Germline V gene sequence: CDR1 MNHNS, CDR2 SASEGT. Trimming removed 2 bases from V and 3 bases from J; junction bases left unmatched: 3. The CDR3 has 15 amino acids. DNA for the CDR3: TGTGCCAGCAGTGAAATCGGGACAGACACCGGGGAGCTGTTTTTT. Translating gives CASSEIGTDTGELFF.

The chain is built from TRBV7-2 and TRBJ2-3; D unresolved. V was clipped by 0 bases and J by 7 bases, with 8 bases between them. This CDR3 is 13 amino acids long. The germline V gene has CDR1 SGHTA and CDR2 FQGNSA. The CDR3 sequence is CASSLARDNTQYF. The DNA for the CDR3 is TGTGCCAGCAGCTTAGCAAGGGATAATACGCAGTATTTT.

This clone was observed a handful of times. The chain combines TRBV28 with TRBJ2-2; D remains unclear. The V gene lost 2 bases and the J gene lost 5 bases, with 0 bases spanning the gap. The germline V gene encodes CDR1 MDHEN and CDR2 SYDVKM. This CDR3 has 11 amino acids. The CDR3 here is CASSLTGELFF. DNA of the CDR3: TGTGCCAGCAGTTTAACCGGGGAGCTGTTTTTT.

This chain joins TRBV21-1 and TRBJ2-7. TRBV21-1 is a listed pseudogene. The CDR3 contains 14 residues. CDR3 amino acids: CASSKEQRTYEQYF. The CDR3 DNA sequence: TGTGCCAGCAGCAAAGAACAGCGAACCTACGAGCAGTACTTC.

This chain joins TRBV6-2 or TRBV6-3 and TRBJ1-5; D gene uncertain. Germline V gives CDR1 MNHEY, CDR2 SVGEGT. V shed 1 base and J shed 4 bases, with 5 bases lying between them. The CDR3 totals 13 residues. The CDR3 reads CASSYFPNQPQHF. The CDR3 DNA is TGTGCCAGCAGTTACTTCCCTAATCAGCCCCAGCATTTT.

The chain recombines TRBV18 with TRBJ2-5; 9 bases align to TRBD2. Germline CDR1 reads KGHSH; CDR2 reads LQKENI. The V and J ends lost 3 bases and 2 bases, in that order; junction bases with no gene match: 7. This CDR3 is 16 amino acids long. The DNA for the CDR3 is TGTGCCAGCTCACCGGACAGCGGGGGGCCACAAGAGACCCAGTACTTC. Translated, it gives CASSPDSGGPQETQYF.

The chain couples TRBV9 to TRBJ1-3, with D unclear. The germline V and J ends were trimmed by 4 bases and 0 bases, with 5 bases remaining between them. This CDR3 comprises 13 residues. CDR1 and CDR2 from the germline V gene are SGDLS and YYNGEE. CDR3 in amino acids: CASSPLSGNTIYF. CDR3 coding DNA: TGTGCCAGCAGCCCACTCTCTGGAAACACCATATATTTT.

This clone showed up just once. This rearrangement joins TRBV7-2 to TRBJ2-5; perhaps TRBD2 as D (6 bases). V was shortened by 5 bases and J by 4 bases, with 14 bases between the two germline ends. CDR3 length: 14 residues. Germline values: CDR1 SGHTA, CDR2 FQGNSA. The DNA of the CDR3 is TGTGCCAGCAGCCTCCTACTAGCAGGAGAGACCCAGTACTTC. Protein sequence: CASSLLLAGETQYF.

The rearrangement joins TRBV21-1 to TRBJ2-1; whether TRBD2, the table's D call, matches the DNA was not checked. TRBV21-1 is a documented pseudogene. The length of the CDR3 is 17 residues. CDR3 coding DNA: TGTGCCAGCAGCAACTGGTCTCTAGCGGGGGAGGACAATGAGCAGTTCTTC. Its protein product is CASSNWSLAGEDNEQFF.

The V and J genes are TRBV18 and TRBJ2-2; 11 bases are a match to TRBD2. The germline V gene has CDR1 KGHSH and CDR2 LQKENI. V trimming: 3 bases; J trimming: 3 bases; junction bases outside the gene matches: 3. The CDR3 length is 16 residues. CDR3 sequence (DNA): TGTGCCAGCTCACCTCCGGGACTAGCGGACACCGGGGAGCTGTTTTTT. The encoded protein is CASSPPGLADTGELFF. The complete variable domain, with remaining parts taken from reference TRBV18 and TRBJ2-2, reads NAGVMQNPRHLVRRRGQEARLRCSPMKGHSHVYWYRQLPEEGLKFMVYLQKENIIDESGMPKERFSAEFPKEGPSILRIQQVVRGDSAAYFCASSPPGLADTGELFFGEGSRLTVL.

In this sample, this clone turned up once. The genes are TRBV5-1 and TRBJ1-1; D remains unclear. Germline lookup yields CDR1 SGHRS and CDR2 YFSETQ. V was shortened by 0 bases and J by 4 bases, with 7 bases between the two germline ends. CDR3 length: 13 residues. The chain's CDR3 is CASSLDGTTEAFF. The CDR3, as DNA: TGCGCCAGCAGCTTGGACGGTACCACTGAAGCTTTCTTT.

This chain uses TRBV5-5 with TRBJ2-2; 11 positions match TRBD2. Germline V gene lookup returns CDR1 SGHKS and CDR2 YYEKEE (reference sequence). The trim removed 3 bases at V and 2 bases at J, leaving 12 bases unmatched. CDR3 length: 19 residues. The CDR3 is CASSSSRLAGGINTGELFF. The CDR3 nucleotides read TGTGCCAGCAGCTCATCGCGTTTAGCGGGAGGGATTAACACCGGGGAGCTGTTTTTT.

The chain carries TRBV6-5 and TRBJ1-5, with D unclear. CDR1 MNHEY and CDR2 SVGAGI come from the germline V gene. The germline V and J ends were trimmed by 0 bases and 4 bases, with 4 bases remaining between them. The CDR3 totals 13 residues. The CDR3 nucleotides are TGTGCCAGCAGTTACTCCCGAAATCAGCCCCAGCATTTT. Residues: CASSYSRNQPQHF.